This TCR beta chain is from a study of beta chain features in type 1 diabetes. Whole-study context: Cell yields, gender and age were comparable in patients and healthy donors.

The authors sorted CD4+ naive, central memory, regulatory and stem cell-like memory cells via CD45RO/CCR7/CD25/CD127/CD95/CD27. Purity (above 98%) was reached by all sorted populations. Study-level results: Shortening that was moderate but significant affected the TCRB CDR3s of Type 1 diabetes patients in all four CD4+ subsets. The study found fewer insertions and more deletions at VDJ junctions in type 1 diabetes patients.

cDNA synthesis used the whole RNA isolate, giving expressed TCRB sequences. Sequencing used immunoSEQ multiplex PCR; TCRdb keeps in-frame clones, though not all of them. This table has 600,000 to 700,000 clones, 12% appearing once. To note about this clone: What it binds is unknown.

Deletions cut 4 bases from V and 0 bases from J, with 17 bases between. CDR3 size: 17 residues. Germline CDR1 SGHDN, CDR2 FVKESK. Specimen: naive CD4+ T cells from blood. The sequence came from a man younger than 45 with type 1 diabetes. The rearrangement joins TRBV14 to TRBJ2-3; TRBD2 is a possible D gene (6 bases). CDR3 nucleotides: TGTGCCAGCAGCCCCCGGTTGGGCGGGGCCAGCACAGATACGCAGTATTTT. This gives the protein CASSPRLGGASTDTQYF.